One and the same sample provided the 29 T cell receptor beta chains below, sequenced in a study of monozygotic twins with inflammatory bowel disease. Reanalyzing the 5' RACE reads, TCRdb keeps one entry per CDR3 protein, without DNA. The clone table shows 350,000 to 500,000 distinct CDR3 sequences, with the ten largest holding about 2.2%. The sequencing sample was made of blood. These receptors originate from a human donor with ulcerative colitis or Crohn's disease, or a healthy co-twin of an affected twin (not recorded which).

V usage is TRBV7-3 and J usage is TRBJ2-1. Germline V gives CDR1 SGHTA, CDR2 FQGTGA. This CDR3 contains 16 residues. This chain's CDR3 is CASSLFGEGYYNEQFF.

The chain combines TRBV5-1 with TRBJ2-1; TCRdb's D gene call, TRBD2, goes unchecked for lack of DNA. Germline lookup yields CDR1 SGHRS and CDR2 YFSETQ. This CDR3 spans 14 amino acids. Here the CDR3 reads CASGRGGAYNEQFF. Full variable domain (missing parts from reference TRBV5-1 and TRBJ2-1): KAGVTQTPRYLIKTRGQQVTLSCSPISGHRSVSWYQQTPGQGLQFLFEYFSETQRNKGNFPGRFSGRQFSNSRSEMNVSTLELGDSALYLCASGRGGAYNEQFFGPGTRLTVL.

The genes are TRBV7-2 and TRBJ2-1; checking the TCRdb D call of TRBD1 is not possible without DNA. Germline lookup yields CDR1 SGHTA and CDR2 FQGNSA. CDR3 length: 14 amino acids. CDR3 loop: CASTFGRGGNEQFF.

V is TRBV12-3 or TRBV12-4 and J is TRBJ1-2; the TCRdb D gene call, TRBD1, has no DNA to confirm it. The CDR3 spans 14 residues. The CDR3 here is CASRGTGRNYGYTF.

The rearrangement uses TRBV7-6 and TRBJ2-3; TCRdb indicates TRBD2, and absent DNA this call remains unverified. The CDR3 is 16 amino acids. Germline lookup yields CDR1 SGHVS and CDR2 FNYEAQ. The CDR3 loop is CASSYGLAGFTDTQYF. Full variable domain (missing parts from reference TRBV7-6 and TRBJ2-3): GAGVSQSPRYKVTKRGQDVALRCDPISGHVSLYWYRQALGQGPEFLTYFNYEAQQDKSGLPNDRFSAERPEGSISTLTIQRTEQRDSAMYRCASSYGLAGFTDTQYFGPGTRLTVL.

The chain employs TRBV7-6 and TRBJ2-7. Germline V gene sequence: CDR1 SGHVS, CDR2 FNYEAQ. This CDR3 contains 14 residues. The CDR3 loop is CASSLAGGPSEQYF.

Here the CDR3 reads CASSSGTGGPNEQFF. This chain joins TRBV7-9 and TRBJ2-1; TCRdb designates TRBD1, a call that cannot be tested without DNA. The CDR3 length is 15 residues. Per the germline V gene, CDR1 is SEHNR and CDR2 is FQNEAQ (reference sequence).

The chain is built from TRBV30 and TRBJ2-4; TCRdb designates TRBD1, a call that cannot be tested without DNA. Germline V gene lookup returns CDR1 GTSNPN and CDR2 SVGIG (reference sequence). CDR3 length: 14 amino acids. The CDR3 loop is CAWSGGTGRDIQYF.

The chain is built from TRBV27 and TRBJ2-7. This CDR3 region has 16 residues. CDR1 and CDR2 from the germline V gene are MNHEY and SMNVEV (reference sequence). CDR3 sequence: CASSLIRRFSNGEQYF.

CDR3 protein: CASSWGQGASETQYF. The V and J genes are TRBV6-5 and TRBJ2-5; TCRdb's D call of TRBD1 is untestable without DNA. The CDR3 totals 15 residues. From germline, CDR1 is MNHEY and CDR2 SVGAGI.

This chain joins TRBV27 and TRBJ2-1; TCRdb's D call, TRBD2, is unchecked because there is no DNA. The germline gives CDR1 MNHEY, CDR2 SMNVEV (reference sequence). There are 17 residues in the CDR3. CDR3 sequence reads: CASSSHPALVSSNEQFF.

The chain joins TRBV7-9 to TRBJ2-2. Germline lookup yields CDR1 SEHNR and CDR2 FQNEAQ (reference sequence). The CDR3 spans 16 residues. The CDR3 region is CASSLHTGSNTGELFF.

V gene TRBV7-3 combines with J gene TRBJ2-5; TCRdb proposes TRBD1, but this gene call is untestable without DNA. CDR1 and CDR2 (germline): SGHTA, FQGTGA. This CDR3 is built from 15 residues. CDR3 region: CASSLTAGGWETQYF.

This chain joins TRBV20-1 and TRBJ2-1; TCRdb's D gene call, TRBD1, goes unchecked for lack of DNA. In germline, CDR1 is DFQATT, CDR2 SNEGSKA (reference sequence). The CDR3 runs to 14 residues. CDR3 sequence: CSARVSIRGDEQFF.

The J gene is TRBJ2-4, the V gene TRBV20-1; TCRdb designates TRBD1, a call that cannot be tested without DNA. Germline CDR1 DFQATT, CDR2 SNEGSKA (reference sequence). The CDR3 covers 15 residues. The CDR3 spells CSARGGGSAKNIQYF.

The CDR3 protein is CASSDAGGTYGYTF. The chain uses TRBV5-1 and TRBJ1-2. The CDR3 contains 14 residues. The germline V gene encodes CDR1 SGHRS and CDR2 YFSETQ.

The CDR3 loop reads CASSRGAGPNTEAFF. The chain combines TRBV7-3 with TRBJ1-1. CDR1 is SGHTA and CDR2 is FQGTGA in the germline V gene. This CDR3 is built from 15 residues.

This rearrangement joins TRBV13 to TRBJ2-7; TCRdb's D call, TRBD1, is unchecked because there is no DNA. The V gene's germline CDR1 is PRHDT and CDR2 FYEKMQ (reference sequence). The CDR3 has 13 amino acids. CDR3 sequence: CASSLNPGFEQYF. The full variable domain, rest sourced from reference TRBV13 and TRBJ2-7, is AAGVIQSPRHLIKEKRETATLKCYPIPRHDTVYWYQQGPGQDPQFLISFYEKMQSDKGSIPDRFSAQQFSDYHSELNMSSLELGDSALYFCASSLNPGFEQYFGPGTRLTVT.

The chain is built from TRBV24-1 and TRBJ2-3; TCRdb indicates TRBD1, and absent DNA this call remains unverified. Germline CDR1 KGHDR, CDR2 SFDVKD. The CDR3 extends over 17 amino acids. Here the CDR3 reads CATSDLFGTGSTDTQYF.

The CDR3 protein is CASSDEVGTEAFF. The V gene is TRBV9, the J gene TRBJ1-1. Looked up from germline, CDR1 is SGDLS and CDR2 is YYNGEE. CDR3 length: 13 residues.

The V call is TRBV6-2 or TRBV6-3, the J call TRBJ2-3; TCRdb returns TRBD2, unconfirmable since there is no DNA. The CDR3 has 16 residues. CDR1 MNHEY and CDR2 SVGEGT come from the germline V gene. CDR3 region: CASTRGSGRTSDTQYF.

This sequence joins TRBV5-6 and TRBJ1-1; the TCRdb call, TRBD1, lacks DNA for checking. Germline lookup yields CDR1 SGHDT and CDR2 YYEEEE. This CDR3 spans 14 amino acids. The CDR3 sequence is CASSWTGRIAEAFF.

This sequence joins TRBV28 and TRBJ2-2; TCRdb gives TRBD2 as the D gene, but with no DNA this cannot be confirmed. CDR3 length: 15 residues. In germline, CDR1 is MDHEN, CDR2 SYDVKM. The CDR3 loop reads CASSLPGVLTGELFF.

V and J are TRBV20-1 and TRBJ2-3; the TCRdb call, TRBD1, lacks DNA for checking. Germline values: CDR1 DFQATT, CDR2 SNEGSKA (reference sequence). The CDR3 spans 14 residues. CDR3 loop: CSASIQGSTDTQYF.

V usage is TRBV27 and J usage is TRBJ2-7. Germline V gene data show CDR1 as MNHEY and CDR2 as SMNVEV (reference sequence). This CDR3 has 15 amino acids. The CDR3 reads CASSFRQPNPYEQYF.

The chain is built from TRBV29-1 and TRBJ1-1. CDR1 is SQVTM, CDR2 ANQGSEA, per germline. CDR3 length equals 12 residues. This chain's CDR3 is CSVFGPYTEAFF. The variable domain in full, with the rest retrieved from reference TRBV29-1 and TRBJ1-1, is SAVISQKPSRDICQRGTSLTIQCQVDSQVTMMFWYRQQPGQSLTLIATANQGSEATYESGFVIDKFPISRPNLTFSTLTVSNMSPEDSSIYLCSVFGPYTEAFFGQGTRLTVV.

The chain links TRBV7-2 to TRBJ2-1; TCRdb selects TRBD1, and the lack of DNA leaves this call unchecked. CDR1 SGHTA and CDR2 FQGNSA come from the germline V gene. The CDR3 runs to 16 residues. CDR3 protein: CASNFRAVGGYNEQFF.

This chain connects TRBV7-2 to TRBJ1-5. Germline lookup yields CDR1 SGHTA and CDR2 FQGNSA. The CDR3 extends over 14 amino acids. This CDR3 is CASSPDVGNQPQHF.

The chain joins TRBV3-1 to TRBJ2-7; the D call of TRBD2 rests on TCRdb alone, since no DNA is present to check it. This CDR3 comprises 18 residues. Germline values: CDR1 LGHDT, CDR2 YNNKEL (reference sequence). This CDR3 is CASSRHQGYGGKPYEQYF.